Listed here are 2 T cell receptor beta chains from one sample, sequenced in a study of CD8 T cells in ankylosing spondylitis. TCRdb re-called the 5' RACE reads with MiXCR, one entry per CDR3 protein. This table has 150,000 or so distinct CDR3 sequences, approximately 9.9% appearing once. Sequenced: blood, either unsorted or a sorted T cell fraction (not recorded which). Source of these receptors: a female donor with ankylosing spondylitis or in good health (not recorded which).

The genes are TRBV11-2 and TRBJ2-7, with D maybe TRBD1 (6 bases). V was cut by 7 bases and J by 3 bases, with 16 bases left in between. Germline loops: CDR1 SGHAT, CDR2 FQNNGV. The CDR3 consists of 14 residues. For the CDR3, the DNA is TGTGCCAGCACATTACAGGGTACCCTCTACGAGCAGTACTTC. Translating it yields CASTLQGTLYEQYF.

This clonotype was seen more than once but under ten times. J is TRBJ1-2 and V is TRBV27, with no clear D. The V gene lost 3 bases and the J gene lost 4 bases, with 9 bases spanning the gap. The CDR3 has 13 amino acids. Germline V gene data show CDR1 as MNHEY and CDR2 as SMNVEV (reference sequence). The CDR3 DNA is TGTGCCAGCAGTTTTGGGGTATCCTATGGCTACACCTTC. It codes for CASSFGVSYGYTF.